This entry is about one T cell receptor beta chain. Its specificity is not known. This specimen belongs to a study of graft-versus-host responses after intestinal transplantation. Study information: Transplants given to recipients were multivisceral, liver-intestinal, or isolated intestinal. Anti-thymocyte globulin served as induction for all recipients, who then took tacrolimus and steroids for about three years. Study results and limitations: Among recipient marrow samples, GvH clones were found; some appeared first in ileum or blood. Levels of circulating GvH clones at their peak were associated with early post-transplant HvG declines.

Data came from immunoSEQ multiplex PCR; TCRdb stores just in-frame clones and leaves some out. The sample records around 2,900 clones, roughly 91% being singletons. The source material was bone marrow, sampled roughly 390 days after transplant. This sequence originates from a human patient who received an intestinal transplant, so some T cells may come from the graft donor.

The CDR3 sequence: CASRPGATNEKLFF. DNA for the CDR3: TGCGCCAGCAGGCCAGGGGCAACTAATGAAAAACTGTTTTTT. V gene TRBV10-2 combines with J gene TRBJ1-4, with a possible D match to TRBD1 (6 bases). Trimming cost V 6 bases and J 0 bases, with 8 bases left between them. The CDR3 covers 14 residues. Germline CDR1 is WSHSY and CDR2 is SAAADI.